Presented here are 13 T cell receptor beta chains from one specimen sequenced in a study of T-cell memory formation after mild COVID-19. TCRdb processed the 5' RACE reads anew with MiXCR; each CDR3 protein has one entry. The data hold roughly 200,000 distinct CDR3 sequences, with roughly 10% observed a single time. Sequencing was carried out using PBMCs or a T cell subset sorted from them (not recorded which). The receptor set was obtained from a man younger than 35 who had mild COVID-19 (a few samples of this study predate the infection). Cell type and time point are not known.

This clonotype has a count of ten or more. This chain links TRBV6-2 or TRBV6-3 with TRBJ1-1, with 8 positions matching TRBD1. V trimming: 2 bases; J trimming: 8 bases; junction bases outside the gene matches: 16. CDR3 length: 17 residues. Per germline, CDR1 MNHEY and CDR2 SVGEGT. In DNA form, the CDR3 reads TGTGCCAGCAGTTACCGAACACAGAGACAGGGGAGATCCGAAGCTTTCTTT. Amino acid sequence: CASSYRTQRQGRSEAFF.

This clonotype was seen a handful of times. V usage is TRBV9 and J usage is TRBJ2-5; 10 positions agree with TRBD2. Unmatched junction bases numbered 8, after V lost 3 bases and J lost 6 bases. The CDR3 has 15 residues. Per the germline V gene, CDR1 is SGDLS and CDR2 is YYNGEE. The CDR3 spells CASSAGLATTQTQYF. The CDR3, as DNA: TGTGCCAGCAGCGCGGGACTAGCGACCACCCAGACCCAGTACTTC.

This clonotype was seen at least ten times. This chain's CDR3 is CSVEGGTGELFF. The CDR3 DNA reads as TGCAGCGTTGAAGGGGGCACCGGGGAGCTGTTTTTT. The genes are TRBV29-1 and TRBJ2-2; D is unresolved. This CDR3 is 12 amino acids long. The germline gives CDR1 SQVTM, CDR2 ANQGSEA. The germline V and J ends were trimmed by 1 base and 4 bases, with 4 bases remaining between them.

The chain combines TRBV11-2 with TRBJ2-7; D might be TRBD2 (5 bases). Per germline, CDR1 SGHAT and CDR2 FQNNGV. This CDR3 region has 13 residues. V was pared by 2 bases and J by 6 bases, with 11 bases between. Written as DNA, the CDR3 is TGTGCCAGCAGCTTACAGATTCGGGGCGAGCAGTACGTC. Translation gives CASSLQIRGEQYV.

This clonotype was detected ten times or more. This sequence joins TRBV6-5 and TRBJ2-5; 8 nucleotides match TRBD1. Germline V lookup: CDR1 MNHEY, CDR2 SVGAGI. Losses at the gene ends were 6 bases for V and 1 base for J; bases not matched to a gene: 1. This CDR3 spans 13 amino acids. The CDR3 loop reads CASRQGGQETQYF. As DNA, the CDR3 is TGTGCCAGCAGACAGGGGGGCCAAGAGACCCAGTACTTC.

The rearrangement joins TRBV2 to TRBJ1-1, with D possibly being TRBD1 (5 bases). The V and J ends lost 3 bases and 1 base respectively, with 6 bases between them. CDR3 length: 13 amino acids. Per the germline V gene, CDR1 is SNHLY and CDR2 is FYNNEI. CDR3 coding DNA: TGTGCCAGCAGTGACCAGGGGAACACTGAAGCTTTCTTT. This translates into CASSDQGNTEAFF.

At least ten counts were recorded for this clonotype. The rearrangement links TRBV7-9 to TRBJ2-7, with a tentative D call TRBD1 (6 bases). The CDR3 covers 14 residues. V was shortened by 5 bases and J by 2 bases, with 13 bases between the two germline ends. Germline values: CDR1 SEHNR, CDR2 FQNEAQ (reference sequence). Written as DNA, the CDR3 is TGTGCCAGCAGCCCGTGGACAGCTACCTACGAGCAGTACTTC. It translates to CASSPWTATYEQYF.

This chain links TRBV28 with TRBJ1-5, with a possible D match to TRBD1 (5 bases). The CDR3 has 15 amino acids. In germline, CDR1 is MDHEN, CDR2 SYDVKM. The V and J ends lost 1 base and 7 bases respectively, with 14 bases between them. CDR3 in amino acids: CASSLLGGGKQPQHF. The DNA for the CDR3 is TGTGCCAGCAGTTTATTAGGTGGGGGTAAACAGCCCCAGCATTTT.

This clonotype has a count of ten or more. CDR3 protein: CSAGLGGDGYTF. In nucleotides, the CDR3 is TGCAGTGCTGGCCTGGGGGGCGATGGCTACACCTTC. The chain has TRBV20-1 and TRBJ1-2; maybe TRBD1 (6 bases). Germline V gives CDR1 DFQATT, CDR2 SNEGSKA (reference sequence). CDR3 length: 12 amino acids. Between the trimmed V and J ends, which lost 5 bases and 6 bases, there was a span of 13 bases.

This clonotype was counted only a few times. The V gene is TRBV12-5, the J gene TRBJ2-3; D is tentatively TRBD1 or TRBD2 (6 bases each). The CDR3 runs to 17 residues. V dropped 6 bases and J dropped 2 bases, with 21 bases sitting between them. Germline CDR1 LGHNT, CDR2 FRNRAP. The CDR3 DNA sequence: TGTGCTAGTGGCTTTCCAAACTCGGGGGCCTCCACAGATACGCAGTATTTT. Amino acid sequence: CASGFPNSGASTDTQYF.

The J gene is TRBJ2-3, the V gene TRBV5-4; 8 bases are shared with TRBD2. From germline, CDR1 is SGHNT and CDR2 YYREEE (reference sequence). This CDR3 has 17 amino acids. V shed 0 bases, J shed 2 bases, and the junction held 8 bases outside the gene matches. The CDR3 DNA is TGTGCCAGCAGCTTGGAGGTCGGGGGGGCTTTCACAGATACGCAGTATTTT. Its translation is CASSLEVGGAFTDTQYF. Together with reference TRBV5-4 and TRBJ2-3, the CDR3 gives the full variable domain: ETGVTQSPTHLIKTRGQQVTLRCSSQSGHNTVSWYQQALGQGPQFIFQYYREEENGRGNFPPRFSGLQFPNYSSELNVNALELDDSALYLCASSLEVGGAFTDTQYFGPGTRLTVL.

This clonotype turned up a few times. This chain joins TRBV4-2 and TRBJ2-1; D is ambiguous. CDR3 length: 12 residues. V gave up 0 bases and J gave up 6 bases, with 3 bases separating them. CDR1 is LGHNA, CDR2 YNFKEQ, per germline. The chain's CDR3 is CASSQDRNEQFF. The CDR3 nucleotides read TGTGCCAGCAGCCAAGATCGCAATGAGCAGTTCTTC.

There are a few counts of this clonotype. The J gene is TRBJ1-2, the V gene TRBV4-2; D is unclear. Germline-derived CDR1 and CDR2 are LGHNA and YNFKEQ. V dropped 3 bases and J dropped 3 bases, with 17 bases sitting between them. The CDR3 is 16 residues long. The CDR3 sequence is CASSQASPKGDYGYTF. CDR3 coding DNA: TGTGCCAGCAGCCAGGCCTCCCCGAAGGGTGACTATGGCTACACCTTC.